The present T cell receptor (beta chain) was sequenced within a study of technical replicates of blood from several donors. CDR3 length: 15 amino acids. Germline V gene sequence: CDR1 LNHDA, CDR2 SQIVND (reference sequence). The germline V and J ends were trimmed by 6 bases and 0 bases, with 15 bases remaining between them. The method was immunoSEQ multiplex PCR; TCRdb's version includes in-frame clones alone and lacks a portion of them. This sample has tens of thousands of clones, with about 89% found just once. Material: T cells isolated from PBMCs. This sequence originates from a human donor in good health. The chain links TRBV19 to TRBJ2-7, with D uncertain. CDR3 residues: CASSPDRHISYEQYF. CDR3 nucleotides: TGTGCCAGTAGCCCTGATCGACATATCTCCTACGAGCAGTACTTC.